The 19 T cell receptor beta chains below all came from one sample that was sequenced in a study of patients and donors after allogeneic stem cell transplantation. TCRdb re-derived calls from the RT-PCR reads in MiXCR, one entry per CDR3 protein. The sample lists 98,000 or so distinct CDR3 sequences; around 38% were seen once. The sequenced material came from blood, either unsorted or a sorted T cell fraction (not recorded which). The receptors derive from a human donor who was either an allogeneic HSCT recipient or a stem cell or donor lymphocyte infusion donor (not recorded which). It is not recorded whose cells these are; they may come from a transplant donor.

CDR3 coding DNA: TGTGCCAGCAGCCGACTAGCGGAGAGCACAGATACGCAGTATTTT. Its protein product is CASSRLAESTDTQYF. The chain carries TRBV3-1 and TRBJ2-3; TRBD2 aligns across 9 bases. This CDR3 contains 15 residues. CDR1 LGHDT and CDR2 YNNKEL come from the germline V gene (reference sequence). The V and J ends lost 4 bases and 0 bases, in that order; junction bases with no gene match: 2.

This clonotype occurred a few times. J is TRBJ2-6 and V is TRBV5-6; maybe TRBD1 (6 bases). CDR3 length equals 17 residues. Deletions cut 4 bases from V and 2 bases from J, with 16 bases between. Germline V gene sequence: CDR1 SGHDT, CDR2 YYEEEE. The CDR3 spells CASSHLTGLPGANVLTF. DNA for the CDR3: TGTGCCAGCAGCCACCTGACAGGTCTCCCTGGGGCCAACGTCCTGACTTTC.

The genes are TRBV28 and TRBJ1-5, with a tentative D call TRBD1 (6 bases). Germline CDR1 and CDR2: MDHEN and SYDVKM. Trimming shortened V by 3 bases and J by 4 bases, and 10 bases separated the two germline ends. This CDR3 has 14 residues. For the CDR3, the DNA is TGTGCCAGCAGTTTCGGGACACCGAATCAGCCCCAGCATTTT. Amino acid sequence: CASSFGTPNQPQHF.

V and J are TRBV12-3 or TRBV12-4 and TRBJ1-1, with D hard to call. The length of the CDR3 is 13 residues. V was pared by 3 bases and J by 1 base, with 6 bases between. CDR3 bases: TGTGCCAGCAGTTTTTCGACGAACACTGAAGCTTTCTTT. This sequence encodes CASSFSTNTEAFF.

This clonotype showed up just a few times. The chain links TRBV4-3 to TRBJ1-3, with a possible D match to TRBD1 (5 bases). The CDR3 is made up of 17 amino acids. The germline gives CDR1 LGHNA, CDR2 YSLEER. V lost 1 base and J 0 bases, leaving 13 bases between the germline ends. The CDR3 loop reads CASSQGPQGSSGNTIYF. For the CDR3, the DNA is TGCGCCAGCAGCCAAGGGCCCCAGGGAAGCTCTGGAAACACCATATATTTT.

The chain carries TRBV7-2 and TRBJ1-3, with a tentative D call TRBD1 (5 bases). Looked up from germline, CDR1 is SGHTA and CDR2 is FQGNSA. With 2 bases removed from V and 3 bases from J, the gap between germline ends came to 5 bases. The CDR3 has 13 amino acids. The CDR3 loop reads CASSLRGGNTIYF. CDR3 nucleotides: TGTGCCAGCAGCTTAAGGGGTGGAAACACCATATATTTT.

J is TRBJ2-3 and V is TRBV5-1, with 11 nucleotides matching TRBD1. Germline V lookup: CDR1 SGHRS, CDR2 YFSETQ. The length of the CDR3 is 16 residues. The trim removed 0 bases at V and 6 bases at J, leaving 6 bases unmatched. This chain's CDR3 is CASSLALGTGGDTQYF. The CDR3 DNA reads as TGCGCCAGCAGCTTGGCCCTCGGGACAGGGGGTGATACGCAGTATTTT.

The rearrangement links TRBV18 to TRBJ1-6; tentatively, D is TRBD1 (5 bases). CDR1 KGHSH and CDR2 LQKENI come from the germline V gene. This CDR3 is built from 15 residues. V gave up 5 bases and J gave up 7 bases, with 15 bases separating them. As DNA, the CDR3 is TGTGCCAGCTCATCGACACGGACATGGAATTCACCCCTCCACTTT. As protein: CASSSTRTWNSPLHF.

As DNA, the CDR3 is TGTGCCCGTAAGCGACAGGAAACCTACACCTTC. Residues: CARKRQETYTF. This chain links TRBV30 with TRBJ1-2, with D possibly matching TRBD1 (6 bases). V dropped 8 bases and J dropped 10 bases, with 17 bases sitting between them. CDR3 length: 11 residues. The germline CDR1 and CDR2 sequences are GTSNPN and SVGIG (reference sequence).

The chain combines TRBV12-3 or TRBV12-4 with TRBJ2-7; no clear D gene. CDR3 length: 13 residues. Trimming cost V 5 bases and J 5 bases, with 13 bases left between them. For the CDR3, the DNA is TGTGCCAGCAGTATCCTGGGGTTCAACGAGCAGTACTTC. Translation gives CASSILGFNEQYF.

The chain joins TRBV29-1 to TRBJ2-1, with D maybe TRBD2 (6 bases). The length of the CDR3 is 14 residues. The V end was cut by 0 bases, the J end by 4 bases, with 10 bases between. Germline V gene data show CDR1 as SQVTM and CDR2 as ANQGSEA. CDR3 region: CSVEEYAGYNEQFF. The CDR3 coding sequence is TGCAGCGTTGAAGAGTACGCGGGGTACAATGAGCAGTTCTTC.

In its sample, this clonotype was seen a few times. The rearrangement links TRBV7-2 to TRBJ2-3, with D possibly matching TRBD1 (5 bases). The V end was cut by 6 bases, the J end by 1 base, with 14 bases between. CDR1 and CDR2 (germline): SGHTA, FQGNSA. There are 15 residues in the CDR3. Written as DNA, the CDR3 is TGTGCCAGCAGTCCCTTCAGGGAAGGCACAGATACGCAGTATTTT. It is translated as CASSPFREGTDTQYF. The variable domain in full, with the rest retrieved from reference TRBV7-2 and TRBJ2-3, is GAGVSQSPSNKVTEKGKDVELRCDPISGHTALYWYRQSLGQGLEFLIYFQGNSAPDKSGLPSDRFSAERTGGSVSTLTIQRTQQEDSAVYLCASSPFREGTDTQYFGPGTRLTVL.

This chain links TRBV30 with TRBJ1-1, with D maybe TRBD1 (6 bases). Germline CDR1 and CDR2: GTSNPN and SVGIG (reference sequence). Trimming took off 3 bases at V and 1 base at J, with 12 bases between the two ends. This CDR3 is 14 amino acids long. CDR3 sequence (DNA): TGTGCCTGGAGCACCGGGGGGGCGAACACTGAAGCTTTCTTT. Encoded protein: CAWSTGGANTEAFF.

This clonotype has a handful of counts. This chain joins TRBV10-3 and TRBJ2-7; 7 bases are a match to TRBD1. Germline CDR1 and CDR2: ENHRY and SYGVKD. This CDR3 spans 15 amino acids. J gave up 0 bases and V 0 bases, and 2 bases lay outside the gene matches. CDR3: CAISESGTVSYEQYF. In DNA form, the CDR3 reads TGTGCCATCAGTGAGTCCGGGACAGTCTCCTACGAGCAGTACTTC.

V usage is TRBV29-1 and J usage is TRBJ2-3, with 13 bases identical to TRBD2. This CDR3 is 14 amino acids long. V was clipped by 6 bases and J by 6 bases; unmatched bases: 6. Per the germline V gene, CDR1 is SQVTM and CDR2 is ANQGSEA. The DNA for the CDR3 is TGCAGCGTCCGGACTAGCGGGAGAGGGGATACGCAGTATTTT. It codes for CSVRTSGRGDTQYF.

The gene calls are TRBV20-1 and TRBJ1-1; the match to TRBD1 covers 8 bases. The length of the CDR3 is 17 residues. Trimming at V came to 1 base and at J to 6 bases, leaving 16 bases not matched to a gene. The V gene's germline CDR1 is DFQATT and CDR2 SNEGSKA (reference sequence). The CDR3 here is CSARGLNHYGQGPEAFF. CDR3 in DNA: TGCAGTGCTAGAGGTCTCAACCACTACGGACAGGGCCCTGAAGCTTTCTTT.

This clonotype has more than one count but fewer than ten. The chain employs TRBV20-1 and TRBJ2-2; D is unclear. This CDR3 contains 14 residues. Germline assignment: CDR1 DFQATT and CDR2 SNEGSKA (reference sequence). Trimming pared 1 base from V and 6 bases from J, leaving 12 bases between. The CDR3, as DNA: TGCAGTGCTAGAGCCGTACCCCCTCCCGGGGAGCTGTTTTTT. Translation: CSARAVPPPGELFF.

The chain has TRBV5-1 and TRBJ1-2; the D gene is possibly TRBD1 (5 bases). CDR3 size: 14 residues. Germline CDR1 reads SGHRS; CDR2 reads YFSETQ. Trimming cost V 0 bases and J 4 bases, with 10 bases left between them. CDR3 protein: CASSLEWGGYGYTF. DNA of the CDR3: TGCGCCAGCAGCTTGGAATGGGGGGGCTATGGCTACACCTTC.

Worth noting for this clonotype: This CDR3 is missing its conserved last phenylalanine or tryptophan, likely due to a read error. The V call is TRBV4-3, the J call TRBJ2-3; the match to TRBD2 covers 12 bases. Germline V lookup: CDR1 LGHNA, CDR2 YSLEER. After removal of 5 bases from V and 1 base from J, the junction contained 4 bases not matched to a gene. CDR3 length: 16 residues. The CDR3 sequence: CASSKGTSGRTDTQYI. The CDR3 region has the DNA TGCGCCAGCAGCAAGGGGACTAGCGGGCGCACAGATACGCAGTATATT.